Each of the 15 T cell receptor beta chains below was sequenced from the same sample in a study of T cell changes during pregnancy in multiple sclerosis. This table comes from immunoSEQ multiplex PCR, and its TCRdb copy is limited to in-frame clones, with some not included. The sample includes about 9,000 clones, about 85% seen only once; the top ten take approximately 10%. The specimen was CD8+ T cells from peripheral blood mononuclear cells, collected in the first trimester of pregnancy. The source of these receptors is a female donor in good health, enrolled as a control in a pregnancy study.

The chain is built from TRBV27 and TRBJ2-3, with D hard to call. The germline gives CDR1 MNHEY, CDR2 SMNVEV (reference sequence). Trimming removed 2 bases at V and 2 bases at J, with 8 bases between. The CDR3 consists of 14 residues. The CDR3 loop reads CASSLRDSTDTQYF. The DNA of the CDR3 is TGTGCCAGCAGTTTAAGAGATTCCACAGATACGCAGTATTTT.

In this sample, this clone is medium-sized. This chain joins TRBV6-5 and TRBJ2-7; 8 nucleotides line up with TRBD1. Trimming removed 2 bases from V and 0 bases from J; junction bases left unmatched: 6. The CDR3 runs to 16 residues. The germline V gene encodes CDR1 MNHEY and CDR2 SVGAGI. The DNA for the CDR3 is TGTGCCAGCAGTTACGATTGGACAGGGACCTCCTACGAGCAGTACTTC. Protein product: CASSYDWTGTSYEQYF.

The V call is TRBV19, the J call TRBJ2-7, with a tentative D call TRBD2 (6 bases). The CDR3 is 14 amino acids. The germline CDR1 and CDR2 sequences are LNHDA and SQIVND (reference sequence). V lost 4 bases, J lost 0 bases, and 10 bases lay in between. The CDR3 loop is CASSTSGASYEQYF. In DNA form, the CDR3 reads TGTGCCAGTAGTACCTCGGGAGCCTCCTACGAGCAGTACTTC. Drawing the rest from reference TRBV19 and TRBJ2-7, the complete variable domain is DGGITQSPKYLFRKEGQNVTLSCEQNLNHDAMYWYRQDPGQGLRLIYYSQIVNDFQKGDIAEGYSVSREKKESFPLTVTSAQKNPTAFYLCASSTSGASYEQYFGPGTRLTVT.

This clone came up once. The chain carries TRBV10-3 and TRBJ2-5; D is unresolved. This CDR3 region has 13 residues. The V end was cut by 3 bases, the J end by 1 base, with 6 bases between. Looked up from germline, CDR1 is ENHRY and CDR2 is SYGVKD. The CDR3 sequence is CAISEQFQETQYF. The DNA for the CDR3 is TGTGCCATCAGTGAACAGTTCCAAGAGACCCAGTACTTC.

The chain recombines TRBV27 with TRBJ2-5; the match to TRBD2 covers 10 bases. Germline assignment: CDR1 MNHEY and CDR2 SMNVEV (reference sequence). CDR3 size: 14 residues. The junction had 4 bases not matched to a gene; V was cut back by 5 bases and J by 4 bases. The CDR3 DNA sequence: TGTGCCAGCAGTCCCATAGCGGGAGGAGAGACCCAGTACTTC. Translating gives CASSPIAGGETQYF.

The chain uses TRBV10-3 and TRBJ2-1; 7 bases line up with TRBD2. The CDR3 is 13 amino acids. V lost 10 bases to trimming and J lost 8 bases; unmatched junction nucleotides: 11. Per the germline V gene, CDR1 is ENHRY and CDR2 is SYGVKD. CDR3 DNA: TGTGCCACCGAAGGTGGACTAGTGGATGAGCAGTTCTTC. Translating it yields CATEGGLVDEQFF.

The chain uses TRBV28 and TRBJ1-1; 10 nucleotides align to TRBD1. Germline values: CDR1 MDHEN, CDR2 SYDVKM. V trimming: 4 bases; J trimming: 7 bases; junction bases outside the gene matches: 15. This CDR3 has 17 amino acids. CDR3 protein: CASSSLRTGGTNVEAFF. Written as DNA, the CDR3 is TGTGCCAGCAGTTCCCTGAGGACAGGGGGTACCAATGTTGAAGCTTTCTTT.

CDR3 coding DNA: TGTGCCAGCAGCTCTAGCGGGACTGAGCAGTACTTC. This encodes CASSSSGTEQYF. J is TRBJ2-7 and V is TRBV6-5; TRBD2 aligns across 9 bases. Trimming took 6 bases from V and 7 from J; bases not matched to a gene: 4. CDR3 length: 12 amino acids. Germline V CDR1 and CDR2: MNHEY, SVGAGI.

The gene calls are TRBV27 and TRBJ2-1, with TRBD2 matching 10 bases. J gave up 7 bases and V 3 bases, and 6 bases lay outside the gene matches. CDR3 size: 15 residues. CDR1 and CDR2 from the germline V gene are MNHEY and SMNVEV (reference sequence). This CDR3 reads CASSLEGLALNEQFF. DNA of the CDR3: TGTGCCAGCAGTTTGGAGGGACTAGCGCTTAATGAGCAGTTCTTC.

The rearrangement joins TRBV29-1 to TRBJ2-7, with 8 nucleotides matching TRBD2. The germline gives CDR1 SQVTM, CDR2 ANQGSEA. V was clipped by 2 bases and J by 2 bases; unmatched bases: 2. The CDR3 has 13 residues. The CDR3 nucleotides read TGCAGCGTTGAACAGCGGGAGCCCTACGAGCAGTACTTC. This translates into CSVEQREPYEQYF.

This chain's CDR3 is CASSLTGTSYEQYF. CDR3 in DNA: TGTGCCAGCAGCCTTACCGGGACATCCTACGAGCAGTACTTC. This chain joins TRBV11-3 and TRBJ2-7; TRBD1 might be the D (6 bases). CDR1 is SGHNT and CDR2 is YENEEA in the germline V gene. The CDR3 has 14 amino acids. The ends were cut back, 5 bases at V and 1 base at J, with 12 bases in the middle.

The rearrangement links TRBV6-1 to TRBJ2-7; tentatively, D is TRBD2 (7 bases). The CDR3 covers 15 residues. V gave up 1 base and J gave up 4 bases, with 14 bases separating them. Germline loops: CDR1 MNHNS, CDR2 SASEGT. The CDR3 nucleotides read TGTGCCAGCAGTGAAGAGGGGGGGACTGTGTACGAGCAGTACTTC. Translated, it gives CASSEEGGTVYEQYF.

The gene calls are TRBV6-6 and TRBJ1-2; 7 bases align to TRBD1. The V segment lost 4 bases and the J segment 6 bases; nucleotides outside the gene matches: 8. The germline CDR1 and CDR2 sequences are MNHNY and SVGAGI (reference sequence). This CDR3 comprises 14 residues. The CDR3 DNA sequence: TGTGCCAGCAGTTCACCGGGACAGCTTAATGGCTACACCTTC. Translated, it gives CASSSPGQLNGYTF.

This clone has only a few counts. The CDR3 DNA reads as TGTGCCAGCAGTACCGGGACACTTCACCAAGAGACCCAGTACTTC. Translation: CASSTGTLHQETQYF. The rearrangement uses TRBV6-5 and TRBJ2-5, with D perhaps matching TRBD1 (6 bases). Between the trimmed V and J ends, which lost 5 bases and 0 bases, there was a span of 13 bases. Per germline, CDR1 MNHEY and CDR2 SVGAGI. The CDR3 covers 15 residues.

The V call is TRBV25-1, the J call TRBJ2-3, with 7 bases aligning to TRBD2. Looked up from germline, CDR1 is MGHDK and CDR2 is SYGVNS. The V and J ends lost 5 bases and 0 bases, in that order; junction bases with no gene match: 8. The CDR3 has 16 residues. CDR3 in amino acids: CASSLPLAESTDTQYF. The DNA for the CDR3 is TGTGCCAGCAGTCTACCCCTAGCGGAAAGCACAGATACGCAGTATTTT.